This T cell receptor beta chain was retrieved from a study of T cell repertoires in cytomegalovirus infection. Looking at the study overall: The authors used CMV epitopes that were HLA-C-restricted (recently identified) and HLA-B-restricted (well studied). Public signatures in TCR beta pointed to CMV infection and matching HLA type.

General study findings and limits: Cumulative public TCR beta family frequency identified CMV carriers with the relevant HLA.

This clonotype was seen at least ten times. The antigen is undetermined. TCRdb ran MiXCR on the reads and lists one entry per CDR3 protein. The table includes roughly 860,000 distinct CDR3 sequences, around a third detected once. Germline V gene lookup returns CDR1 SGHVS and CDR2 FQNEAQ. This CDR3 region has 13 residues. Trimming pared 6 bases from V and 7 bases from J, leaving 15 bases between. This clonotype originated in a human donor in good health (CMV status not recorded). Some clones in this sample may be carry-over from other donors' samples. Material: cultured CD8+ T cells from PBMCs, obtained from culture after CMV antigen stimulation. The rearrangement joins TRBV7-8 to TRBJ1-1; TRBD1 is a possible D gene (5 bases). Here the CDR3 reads CASRLSGTGEAFF. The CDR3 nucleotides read TGTGCCAGCAGATTATCCGGGACCGGTGAAGCTTTCTTT.